The 28 T cell receptor beta chains below all came from one sample that was sequenced in a study of T cells after posttransplantation cyclophosphamide. Sequenced by immunoSEQ multiplex PCR; TCRdb stores in-frame clones only, minus some. The repertoire holds some 2,500 clones, with roughly 80% as singletons. Sequencing was done on a sample of PBMCs. The receptors originated from a man between 25 and 39 years old with a blood cancer, CMV-positive, and with a related stem cell donor.

The chain couples TRBV6-1 to TRBJ1-1; TRBD1 is a possible D gene (6 bases). The germline CDR1 and CDR2 sequences are MNHNS and SASEGT. V lost 6 bases to trimming and J lost 8 bases, with 16 bases between them. CDR3 length equals 13 residues. The DNA of the CDR3 is TGTGCCAGCAGACAGACAGGTCGTAAGGAAGCTTTCTTT. This translates into CASRQTGRKEAFF.

The V gene is TRBV5-1, the J gene TRBJ2-1; 9 positions match TRBD1. In germline, CDR1 is SGHRS, CDR2 YFSETQ. This CDR3 contains 17 residues. The trim removed 1 base at V and 8 bases at J, leaving 13 bases unmatched. The CDR3 DNA reads TGCGCCAGCAGCTTGTTTGATAGGGGACAGGGTACCGATGAGCAGTTCTTC. This sequence encodes CASSLFDRGQGTDEQFF.

The rearrangement uses TRBV28 and TRBJ2-7, with D maybe TRBD2 (7 bases). CDR1 is MDHEN and CDR2 is SYDVKM in the germline V gene. This CDR3 comprises 13 residues. V shed 4 bases and J shed 6 bases, with 13 bases lying between them. As DNA, the CDR3 is TGTGCCAGCAGTTGGGGGGGGACAACCGAGCAGTACTTC. It codes for CASSWGGTTEQYF.

The CDR3 DNA reads TGTGCCAGCAGGGGGGACAGCTATCAGCCCCAGCATTTT. Its translation: CASRGDSYQPQHF. This sequence joins TRBV6-6 and TRBJ1-5, with 7 bases aligning to TRBD1. The germline gives CDR1 MNHNY, CDR2 SVGAGI (reference sequence). The ends lost 6 bases at V and 5 bases at J; junction bases unmatched: 4. The CDR3 has 13 residues.

This clone occurred a few times. At one of its ends the junction is not consistent with the germline gene, which may arise from a read error. The chain has TRBV5-4 and TRBJ1-2; D is uncertain. CDR1 is SGHNT and CDR2 is YYREEE in the germline V gene (reference sequence). The CDR3 loop spans 18 amino acids. CDR3 sequence (DNA): TGCGCCAGCAGCCAAGAGAGTTTGGGCGGCGTCGCGGGCTATGGCTACACCTTC. Protein: CASSQESLGGVAGYGYTF.

This clone is medium-sized in the sample. The V and J genes are TRBV21-1 and TRBJ2-7; whether TRBD1, the table's D call, matches the DNA was not checked. TRBV21-1 constitutes a pseudogene. The CDR3 contains 16 residues. CDR3 sequence: CASSKVSDRGRYEQYF. CDR3 in DNA: TGTGCCAGCAGCAAAGTTTCGGACAGGGGACGCTACGAGCAGTACTTC.

The chain joins TRBV7-9 to TRBJ2-7; the match to TRBD1 covers 9 bases. The V gene's germline CDR1 is SEHNR and CDR2 FQNEAQ (reference sequence). V was clipped by 4 bases and J by 3 bases; unmatched bases: 4. CDR3 length equals 14 residues. This CDR3 is CASSSRQGVYEQYF. The CDR3 nucleotides read TGTGCCAGCAGCTCAAGACAGGGGGTCTACGAGCAGTACTTC.

V and J are TRBV6-1 and TRBJ1-1; a weak D match, TRBD1 (5 bases). This CDR3 contains 14 residues. CDR1 is MNHNS, CDR2 SASEGT, per germline. Trimming removed 5 bases from V and 1 base from J, with 11 bases in between. DNA of the CDR3: TGTGCCAGCAGTTCGATTACAGGGAACACTGAAGCTTTCTTT. Translated: CASSSITGNTEAFF.

This clone was observed a handful of times. V and J are TRBV28 and TRBJ1-1, with D possibly matching TRBD1 (6 bases). CDR3 length: 14 amino acids. V lost 2 bases to trimming and J lost 10 bases, with 17 bases between them. CDR1 is MDHEN and CDR2 is SYDVKM in the germline V gene. CDR3 in amino acids: CASSLVGDTVGAFF. CDR3 DNA: TGTGCCAGCAGTTTAGTCGGGGACACGGTCGGAGCTTTCTTT.

The V call is TRBV2, the J call TRBJ1-2; 8 bases line up with TRBD1. CDR1 is SNHLY, CDR2 FYNNEI, per germline. The V gene end was trimmed by 3 bases and the J gene end by 8 bases; junction bases not matched to a gene: 17. The CDR3 loop spans 17 amino acids. The CDR3 loop is CASSDSGYAGQAVGYTF. As DNA, the CDR3 is TGTGCCAGCAGTGATTCGGGTTATGCGGGACAGGCCGTGGGCTACACCTTC.

V and J are TRBV19 and TRBJ2-5, with TRBD1 matching 7 bases. Losses at the gene ends were 5 bases for V and 5 bases for J; bases not matched to a gene: 5. Germline values: CDR1 LNHDA, CDR2 SQIVND (reference sequence). This CDR3 has 13 residues. For the CDR3, the DNA is TGTGCCAGTAGTCCTCCGGGACAGGAGACCCAGTACTTC. It encodes CASSPPGQETQYF.

This clone was detected only a few times. The chain links TRBV5-4 to TRBJ2-1; 9 nucleotides match TRBD2. The germline V gene encodes CDR1 SGHNT and CDR2 YYREEE (reference sequence). This CDR3 contains 16 residues. Unmatched junction bases numbered 7, after V lost 4 bases and J lost 2 bases. CDR3 in amino acids: CASSQFGGGAYNEQFF. The CDR3 nucleotides are TGTGCCAGCAGCCAATTTGGCGGGGGGGCCTACAATGAGCAGTTCTTC.

This clone is judged medium-sized (0.01 to 0.1%). The chain uses TRBV7-9 and TRBJ2-1; TRBD2 agrees at 11 bases. Per germline, CDR1 SEHNR and CDR2 FQNEAQ (reference sequence). The J segment lost 8 bases and the V segment lost 2 bases, leaving 5 bases of the junction unmatched. The CDR3 runs 15 residues. The CDR3 DNA sequence: TGTGCCAGCAGCTTACTAGCGGGGGGCTTAGATGAGCAGTTCTTC. Translating gives CASSLLAGGLDEQFF.

This clone came up a few times. V gene TRBV11-2 combines with J gene TRBJ2-1; 8 nucleotides line up with TRBD2. The CDR3 is 16 residues long. CDR1 is SGHAT, CDR2 FQNNGV, per germline. Trimming cost V 4 bases and J 7 bases; bases outside gene matches: 12. The CDR3 protein is CASSSPRGGISNEQFF. The CDR3 DNA reads TGTGCCAGCAGCTCCCCACGGGGGGGCATTAGTAATGAGCAGTTCTTC.

V is TRBV5-6 and J is TRBJ2-7; D possibly corresponds to TRBD1 (6 bases). V was clipped by 4 bases and J by 1 base, with 15 bases between them. The CDR3 length is 15 residues. Germline V lookup: CDR1 SGHDT, CDR2 YYEEEE. CDR3 in amino acids: CASSTGTVISYEQYF. Here the CDR3 DNA reads TGTGCCAGCAGCACAGGGACGGTGATTTCCTACGAGCAGTACTTC.

J is TRBJ1-3 and V is TRBV7-2, with TRBD1 matching 9 bases. With 5 bases clipped from V and 4 bases from J, the junction kept 3 bases outside the gene matches. The CDR3 runs to 14 residues. Looked up from germline, CDR1 is SGHTA and CDR2 is FQGNSA. CDR3 in amino acids: CASSRDRVGNTIYF. The CDR3 DNA follows: TGTGCCAGCAGCCGGGACAGGGTGGGAAACACCATATATTTT.

This chain uses TRBV11-2 with TRBJ2-2; TRBD1 is a possible D gene (5 bases). CDR1 and CDR2 (germline): SGHAT, FQNNGV. V was cut by 5 bases and J by 5 bases, with 18 bases left in between. The CDR3 is 16 residues long. CDR3 loop: CASSPARQKGTGELFF. In DNA form, the CDR3 reads TGTGCCAGCAGCCCGGCCAGACAGAAGGGGACCGGGGAGCTGTTTTTT.

A few counts support this clone. This chain connects TRBV7-9 to TRBJ2-1; TRBD2 aligns across 9 bases. The J segment lost 2 bases and the V segment lost 5 bases, leaving 7 bases of the junction unmatched. Germline lookup yields CDR1 SEHNR and CDR2 FQNEAQ (reference sequence). The CDR3 loop spans 16 amino acids. The DNA of the CDR3 is TGTGCCAGCAGCCAATTTGGCGGGGGGGCCTACAATGAGCAGTTCTTC. Amino acid sequence: CASSQFGGGAYNEQFF.

This clone showed up just once. A much larger clone differs by one base, so this may be a read error. The rearrangement links TRBV5-8 to TRBJ2-7; TRBD2 agrees at 7 bases. Germline V gives CDR1 SGHTS, CDR2 YDEGEE. Trimming took 6 bases from V and 6 from J; bases not matched to a gene: 24. The CDR3 contains 18 residues. The CDR3 region is CASTNTAGFNERDPEQYF. In DNA form, the CDR3 reads TGTGCCAGCACCAATACAGCAGGGTTTAATGAGCGGGACCCCGAGCAGTACTTC.

The rearrangement joins TRBV4-1 to TRBJ2-5; 12 nucleotides match TRBD2. This CDR3 contains 16 residues. After removal of 4 bases from V and 5 bases from J, the junction contained 8 bases not matched to a gene. Germline CDR1 reads MGHRA; CDR2 reads YSYEKL. In nucleotides, the CDR3 is TGCGCCAGCAGCCTTTCGACTAGCGGGAGTTGGGAGACCCAGTACTTC. Translation: CASSLSTSGSWETQYF.

The chain has TRBV7-8 and TRBJ1-3; 8 positions match TRBD1. J gave up 4 bases and V 1 base, and 15 bases lay outside the gene matches. CDR3 size: 19 residues. From germline, CDR1 is SGHVS and CDR2 FQNEAQ. CDR3 sequence reads: CASSLVVAGGDGPGNTIYF. The CDR3 DNA sequence: TGTGCCAGCAGCTTAGTAGTTGCAGGGGGCGATGGACCGGGAAACACCATATATTTT. The full variable domain, rest sourced from reference TRBV7-8 and TRBJ1-3, is GAGVSQSPRYKVAKRGQDVALRCDPISGHVSLFWYQQALGQGPEFLTYFQNEAQLDKSGLPSDRFFAERPEGSVSTLKIQRTQQEDSAVYLCASSLVVAGGDGPGNTIYFGEGSWLTVV.

Comment on this clone: The junction shows a germline mismatch at one end, possibly a read error. The chain links TRBV14 to TRBJ1-2, with D unclear. Per germline, CDR1 SGHDN and CDR2 FVKESK. This CDR3 has 12 amino acids. CDR3 nucleotide sequence: TGTGCCGGCAGCCAAGCTCGTCATGGCTACACCTTC. It codes for CAGSQARHGYTF.

This rearrangement joins TRBV6-6 to TRBJ2-7, with 7 bases matching TRBD1. CDR1 is MNHNY, CDR2 SVGAGI, per germline (reference sequence). J gave up 2 bases and V 8 bases, and 9 bases lay outside the gene matches. The CDR3 length is 14 residues. The CDR3 spells CASRTQDRPYEQYF. The CDR3 bases are TGTGCCAGCCGAACCCAGGACAGGCCCTACGAGCAGTACTTC.

This sequence joins TRBV9 and TRBJ2-2; TRBD2 matches 10 bases. CDR1 and CDR2 (germline): SGDLS, YYNGEE. The CDR3 is 16 residues long. V trimming: 3 bases; J trimming: 3 bases; junction bases outside the gene matches: 5. The CDR3 nucleotides are TGTGCCAGCAGCGGTGGACTAGCGGAATACACCGGGGAGCTGTTTTTT. Amino acid sequence: CASSGGLAEYTGELFF.

This chain joins TRBV4-3 and TRBJ1-6; 10 nucleotides agree with TRBD1. The CDR3 runs 20 residues. CDR1 LGHNA and CDR2 YSLEER come from the germline V gene. With 0 bases clipped from V and 8 bases from J, the junction kept 16 bases outside the gene matches. CDR3 in amino acids: CASSQDLGTGASLFDSPLHF. CDR3 nucleotides: TGCGCCAGCAGCCAAGATTTAGGGACAGGGGCGTCATTATTCGATTCACCCCTCCACTTT.

The chain links TRBV6-1 to TRBJ1-3; 8 positions agree with TRBD1. V lost 4 bases, J lost 2 bases, and 7 bases stayed unmatched. The CDR3 sequence is 16 residues long. CDR1 is MNHNS, CDR2 SASEGT, per germline. The CDR3 here is CASSGTADRAGNTIYF. The DNA of the CDR3 is TGTGCCAGCAGTGGAACAGCGGACAGGGCTGGAAACACCATATATTTT.

Worth noting for this clone: An end of the junction differs from the germline gene, which may be a read error. V is TRBV5-1 and J is TRBJ2-3, with 8 bases aligning to TRBD1. The CDR3 is made up of 16 amino acids. In germline, CDR1 is SGHRS, CDR2 YFSETQ. This CDR3 reads CASSLQGVTSTDMQYF. DNA for the CDR3: TGCGCCAGCAGCCTACAGGGGGTTACTAGCACAGATATGCAGTATTTT. Looking up the rest from reference TRBV5-1 and TRBJ2-3 gives the full variable domain: KAGVTQTPRYLIKTRGQQVTLSCSPISGHRSVSWYQQTPGQGLQFLFEYFSETQRNKGNFPGRFSGRQFSNSRSEMNVSTLELGDSALYLCASSLQGVTSTDMQYFGPGTRLTVL.

The chain employs TRBV2 and TRBJ2-7, with D possibly TRBD1 on 5 matching bases. V was trimmed by 4 bases and J by 1 base, leaving 8 bases between them. This CDR3 has 13 amino acids. Per germline, CDR1 SNHLY and CDR2 FYNNEI. The CDR3 reads CASSADSSYEQYF. The CDR3 nucleotides are TGTGCCAGCAGTGCCGACAGTTCCTACGAGCAGTACTTC.